This paragraph reports one TCR beta chain. Losses at the gene ends were 7 bases for V and 7 bases for J; bases not matched to a gene: 5. The CDR3 runs 12 residues. Germline values: CDR1 ENHRY, CDR2 SYGVKD. These data are taken from a study of blood T cell repertoires in COVID-19. About the study: The origin of the acute and convalescent COVID-19 samples was the United States, Italy and Spain.

TCRdb keeps only in-frame clones here, not all; method: immunoSEQ multiplex PCR. In the table there are some 150,000 clones, 85% to 90% of which are singletons. This receptor was taken from a man aged 45-65 years who had recovered from COVID-19. The material sequenced was peripheral blood. The chain carries TRBV10-3 and TRBJ2-5; the match to TRBD2 covers 8 bases. CDR3 DNA sequence: TGTGCCATCAAGACTAGCGAGGGGACCCAGTACTTC. This gives the protein CAIKTSEGTQYF.